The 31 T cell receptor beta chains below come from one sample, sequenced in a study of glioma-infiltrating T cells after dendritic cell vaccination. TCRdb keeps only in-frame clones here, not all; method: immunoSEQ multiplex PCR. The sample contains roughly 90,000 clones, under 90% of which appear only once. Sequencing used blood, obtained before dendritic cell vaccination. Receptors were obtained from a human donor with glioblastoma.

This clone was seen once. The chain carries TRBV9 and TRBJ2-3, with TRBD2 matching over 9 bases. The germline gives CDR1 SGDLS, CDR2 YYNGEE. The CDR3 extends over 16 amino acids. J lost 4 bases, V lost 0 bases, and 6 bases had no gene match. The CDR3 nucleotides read TGTGCCAGCAGCGTAGCTGAGCGGGAGGTCCCAGATACGCAGTATTTT. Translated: CASSVAEREVPDTQYF.

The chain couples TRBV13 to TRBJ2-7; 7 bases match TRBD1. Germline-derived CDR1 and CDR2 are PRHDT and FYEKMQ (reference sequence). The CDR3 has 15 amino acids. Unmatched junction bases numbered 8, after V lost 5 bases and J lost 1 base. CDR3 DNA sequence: TGTGCCAGCAGCCCCCGGACAGGAATGTCCTACGAGCAGTACTTC. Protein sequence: CASSPRTGMSYEQYF. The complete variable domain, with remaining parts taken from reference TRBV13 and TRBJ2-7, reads AAGVIQSPRHLIKEKRETATLKCYPIPRHDTVYWYQQGPGQDPQFLISFYEKMQSDKGSIPDRFSAQQFSDYHSELNMSSLELGDSALYFCASSPRTGMSYEQYFGPGTRLTVT.

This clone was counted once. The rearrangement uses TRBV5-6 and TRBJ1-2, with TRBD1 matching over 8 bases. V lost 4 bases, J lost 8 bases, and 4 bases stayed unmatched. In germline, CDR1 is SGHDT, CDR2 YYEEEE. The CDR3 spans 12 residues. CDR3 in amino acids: CASSPGQGGYTF. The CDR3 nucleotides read TGTGCCAGCAGCCCTGGACAGGGCGGCTACACCTTC. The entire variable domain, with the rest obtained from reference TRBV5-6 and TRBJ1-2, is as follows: DAGVTQSPTHLIKTRGQQVTLRCSPKSGHDTVSWYQQALGQGPQFIFQYYEEEERQRGNFPDRFSGHQFPNYSSELNVNALLLGDSALYLCASSPGQGGYTFGSGTRLTVV.

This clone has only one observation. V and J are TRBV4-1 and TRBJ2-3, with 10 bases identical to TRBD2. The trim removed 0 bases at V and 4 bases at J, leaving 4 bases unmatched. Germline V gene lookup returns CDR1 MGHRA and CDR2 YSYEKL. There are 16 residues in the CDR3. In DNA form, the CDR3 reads TGCGCCAGCAGCCAAGAACGAGCGGGGGGGGCAGATACGCAGTATTTT. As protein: CASSQERAGGADTQYF.

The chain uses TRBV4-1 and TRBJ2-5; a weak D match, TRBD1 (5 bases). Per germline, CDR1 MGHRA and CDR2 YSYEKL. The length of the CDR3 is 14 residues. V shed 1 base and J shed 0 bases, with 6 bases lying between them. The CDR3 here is CASSQGQYQETQYF. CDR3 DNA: TGCGCCAGCAGCCAAGGACAGTACCAAGAGACCCAGTACTTC.

This CDR3 reads CAWSVAGFVYSNQPQHF. The CDR3 region has the DNA TGTGCCTGGAGTGTAGCCGGGTTTGTCTATAGCAATCAGCCCCAGCATTTT. The rearrangement uses TRBV30 and TRBJ1-5; D is ambiguous. The CDR3 is 17 residues long. V was pared by 0 bases and J by 0 bases, with 15 bases between. Per the germline V gene, CDR1 is GTSNPN and CDR2 is SVGIG (reference sequence).

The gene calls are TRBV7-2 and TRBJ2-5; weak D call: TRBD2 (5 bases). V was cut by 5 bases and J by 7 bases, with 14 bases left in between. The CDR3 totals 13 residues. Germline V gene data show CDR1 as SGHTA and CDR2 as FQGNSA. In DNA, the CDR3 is TGTGCCAGCAGCCGCGACGAAGAGGGGACCCAGTACTTC. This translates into CASSRDEEGTQYF.

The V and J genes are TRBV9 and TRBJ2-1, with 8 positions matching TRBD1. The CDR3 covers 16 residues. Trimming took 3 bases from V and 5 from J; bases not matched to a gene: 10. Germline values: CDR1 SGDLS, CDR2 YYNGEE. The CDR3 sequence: CASSGGGTGLNNEQFF. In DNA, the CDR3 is TGTGCCAGCAGCGGTGGGGGGACAGGCCTTAACAATGAGCAGTTCTTC.

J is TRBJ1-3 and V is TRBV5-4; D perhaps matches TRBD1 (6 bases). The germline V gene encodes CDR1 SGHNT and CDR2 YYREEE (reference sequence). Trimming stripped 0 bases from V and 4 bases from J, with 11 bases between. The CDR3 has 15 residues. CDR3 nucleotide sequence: TGTGCCAGCAGCTTGGGCCAGGGGAAAGGAAACACCATATATTTT. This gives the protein CASSLGQGKGNTIYF.

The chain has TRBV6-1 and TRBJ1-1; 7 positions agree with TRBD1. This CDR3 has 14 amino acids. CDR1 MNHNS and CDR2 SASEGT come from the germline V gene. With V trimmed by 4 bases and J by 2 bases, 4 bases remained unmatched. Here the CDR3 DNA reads TGTGCCAGCAGTGCAACAGGGGCTAACACTGAAGCTTTCTTT. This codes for CASSATGANTEAFF.

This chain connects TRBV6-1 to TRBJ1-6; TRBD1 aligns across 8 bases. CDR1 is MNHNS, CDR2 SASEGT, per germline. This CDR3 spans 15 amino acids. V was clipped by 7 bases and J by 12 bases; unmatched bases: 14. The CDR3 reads CASIATPGQVEPLHF. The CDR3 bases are TGTGCCAGCATTGCTACACCGGGACAGGTTGAACCCCTCCACTTT.

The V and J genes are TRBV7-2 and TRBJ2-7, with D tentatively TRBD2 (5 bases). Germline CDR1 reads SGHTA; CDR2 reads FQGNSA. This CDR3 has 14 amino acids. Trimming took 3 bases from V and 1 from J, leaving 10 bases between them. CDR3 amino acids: CASSFRTHSYEQYF. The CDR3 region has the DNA TGTGCCAGCAGCTTCCGGACTCATTCCTACGAGCAGTACTTC.

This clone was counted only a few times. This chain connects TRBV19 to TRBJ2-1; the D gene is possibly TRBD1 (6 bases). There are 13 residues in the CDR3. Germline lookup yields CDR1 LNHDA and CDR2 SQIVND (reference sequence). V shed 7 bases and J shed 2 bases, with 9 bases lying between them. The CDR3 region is CASTRDTYNEQFF. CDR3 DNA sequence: TGTGCCAGTACTCGGGACACCTACAATGAGCAGTTCTTC.

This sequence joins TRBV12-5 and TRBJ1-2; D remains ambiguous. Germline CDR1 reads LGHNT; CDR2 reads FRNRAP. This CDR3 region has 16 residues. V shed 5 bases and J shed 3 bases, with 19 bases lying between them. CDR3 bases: TGTGCTAGTGGTCCCAACAAGGAGGGCGCAGACTATGGCTACACCTTC. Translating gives CASGPNKEGADYGYTF.

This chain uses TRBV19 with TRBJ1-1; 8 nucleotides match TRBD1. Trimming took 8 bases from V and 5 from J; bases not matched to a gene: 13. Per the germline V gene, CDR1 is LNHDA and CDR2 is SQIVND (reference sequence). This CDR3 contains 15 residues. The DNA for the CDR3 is TGTGCCAGTGGGGGGAACAGGGGGGGATATACTGAAGCTTTCTTT. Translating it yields CASGGNRGGYTEAFF.

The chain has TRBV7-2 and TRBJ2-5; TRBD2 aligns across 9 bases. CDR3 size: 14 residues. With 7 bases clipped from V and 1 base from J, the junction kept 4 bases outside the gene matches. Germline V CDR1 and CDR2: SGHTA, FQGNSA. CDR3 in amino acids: CASTGSGGQETQYF. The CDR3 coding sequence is TGTGCCAGCACGGGTAGCGGGGGCCAAGAGACCCAGTACTTC. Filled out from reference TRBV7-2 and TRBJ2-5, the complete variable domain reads GAGVSQSPSNKVTEKGKDVELRCDPISGHTALYWYRQSLGQGLEFLIYFQGNSAPDKSGLPSDRFSAERTGGSVSTLTIQRTQQEDSAVYLCASTGSGGQETQYFGPGTRLLVL.

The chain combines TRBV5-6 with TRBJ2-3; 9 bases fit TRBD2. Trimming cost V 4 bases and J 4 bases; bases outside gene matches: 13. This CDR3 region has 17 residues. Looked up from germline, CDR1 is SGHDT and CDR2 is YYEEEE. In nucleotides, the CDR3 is TGTGCCAGCAGCAGCCCCTATAGGGCGGGAGGGGCAGATACGCAGTATTTT. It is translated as CASSSPYRAGGADTQYF. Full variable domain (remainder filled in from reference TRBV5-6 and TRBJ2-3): DAGVTQSPTHLIKTRGQQVTLRCSPKSGHDTVSWYQQALGQGPQFIFQYYEEEERQRGNFPDRFSGHQFPNYSSELNVNALLLGDSALYLCASSSPYRAGGADTQYFGPGTRLTVL.

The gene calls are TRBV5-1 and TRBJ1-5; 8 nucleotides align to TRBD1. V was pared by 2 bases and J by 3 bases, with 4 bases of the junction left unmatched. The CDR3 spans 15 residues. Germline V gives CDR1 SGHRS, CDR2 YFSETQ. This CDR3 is CASSFAGGHNQPQHF. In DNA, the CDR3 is TGCGCCAGCAGCTTCGCAGGGGGCCACAATCAGCCCCAGCATTTT.

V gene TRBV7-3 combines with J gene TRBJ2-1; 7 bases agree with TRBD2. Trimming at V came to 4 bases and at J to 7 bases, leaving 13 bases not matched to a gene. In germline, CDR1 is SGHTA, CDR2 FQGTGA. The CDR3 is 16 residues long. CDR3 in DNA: TGTGCCAGCAGCTCGACGACTAGCCGGTCACTTAATGAGCAGTTCTTC. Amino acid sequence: CASSSTTSRSLNEQFF.

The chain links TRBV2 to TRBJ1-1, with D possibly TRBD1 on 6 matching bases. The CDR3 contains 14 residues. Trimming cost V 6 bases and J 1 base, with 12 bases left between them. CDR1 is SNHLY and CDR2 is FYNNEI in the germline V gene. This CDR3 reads CASRYRVGNTEAFF. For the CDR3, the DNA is TGTGCCAGCAGATACAGGGTCGGGAACACTGAAGCTTTCTTT.

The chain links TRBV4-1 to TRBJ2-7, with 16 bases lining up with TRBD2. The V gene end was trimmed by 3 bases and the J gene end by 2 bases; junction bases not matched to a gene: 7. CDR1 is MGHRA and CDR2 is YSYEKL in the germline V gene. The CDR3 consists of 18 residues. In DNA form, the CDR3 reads TGCGCCAGCAGCCAGTCCCCGGGACTAGCGGGGGGGCCCTACGAGCAGTACTTC. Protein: CASSQSPGLAGGPYEQYF.

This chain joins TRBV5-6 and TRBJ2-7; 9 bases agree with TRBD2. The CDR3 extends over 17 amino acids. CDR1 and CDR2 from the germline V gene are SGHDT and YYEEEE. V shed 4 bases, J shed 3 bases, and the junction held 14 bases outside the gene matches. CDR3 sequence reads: CASSPGGFVTSGYEQYF. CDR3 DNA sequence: TGTGCCAGCAGCCCCGGAGGGTTCGTGACTAGCGGCTACGAGCAGTACTTC.

CDR3 residues: CASSLAPLRYQETQYF. CDR3 sequence (DNA): TGTGCCAGCAGCTTAGCGCCCTTGAGGTACCAAGAGACCCAGTACTTC. This rearrangement joins TRBV7-9 to TRBJ2-5; D remains unclear. CDR1 is SEHNR, CDR2 FQNEAQ, per germline (reference sequence). CDR3 size: 16 residues. V was shortened by 0 bases and J by 0 bases, with 11 bases between the two germline ends.

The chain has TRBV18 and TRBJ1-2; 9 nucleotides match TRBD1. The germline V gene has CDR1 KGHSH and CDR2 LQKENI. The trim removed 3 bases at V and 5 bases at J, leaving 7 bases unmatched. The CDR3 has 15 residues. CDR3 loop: CASSPIPGQGYGYTF. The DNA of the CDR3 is TGTGCCAGCTCACCCATCCCGGGACAGGGATATGGCTACACCTTC.

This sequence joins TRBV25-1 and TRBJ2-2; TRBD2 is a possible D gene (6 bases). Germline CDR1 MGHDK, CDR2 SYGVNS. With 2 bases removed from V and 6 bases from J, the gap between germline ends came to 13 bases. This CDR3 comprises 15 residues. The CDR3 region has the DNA TGTGCCAGCAGTGAAATGGGGGGTAGGGCCGGGGAGCTGTTTTTT. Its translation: CASSEMGGRAGELFF.

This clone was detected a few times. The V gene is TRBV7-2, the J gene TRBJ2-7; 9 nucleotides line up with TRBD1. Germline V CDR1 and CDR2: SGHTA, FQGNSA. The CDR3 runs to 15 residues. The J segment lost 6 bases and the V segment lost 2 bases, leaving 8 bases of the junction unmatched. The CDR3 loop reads CASSLTGTGSFEQYF. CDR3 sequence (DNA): TGTGCCAGCAGCTTAACCGGGACAGGGTCGTTCGAGCAGTACTTC.

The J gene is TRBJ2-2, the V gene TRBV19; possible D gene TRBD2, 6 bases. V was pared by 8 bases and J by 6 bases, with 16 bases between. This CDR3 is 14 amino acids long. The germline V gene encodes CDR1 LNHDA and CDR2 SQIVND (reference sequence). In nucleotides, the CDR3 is TGTGCCAGTCGCCAGCCGGGAGAATCCGGGGAGCTGTTTTTT. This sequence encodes CASRQPGESGELFF.

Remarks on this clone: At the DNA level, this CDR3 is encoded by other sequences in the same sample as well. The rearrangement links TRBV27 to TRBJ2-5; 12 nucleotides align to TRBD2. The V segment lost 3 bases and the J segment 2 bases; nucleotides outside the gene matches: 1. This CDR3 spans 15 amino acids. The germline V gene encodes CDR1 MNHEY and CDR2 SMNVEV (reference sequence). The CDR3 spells CASSFLAGGQETQYF. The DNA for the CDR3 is TGTGCCAGCAGTTTCCTAGCGGGAGGGCAAGAGACCCAGTACTTC.

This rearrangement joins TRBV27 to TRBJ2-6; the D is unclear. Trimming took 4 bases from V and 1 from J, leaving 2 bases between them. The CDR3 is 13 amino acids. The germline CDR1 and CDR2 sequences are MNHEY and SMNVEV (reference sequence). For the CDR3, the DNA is TGTGCCAGCAGTTCTTCTGGGGCCAACGTCCTGACTTTC. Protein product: CASSSSGANVLTF. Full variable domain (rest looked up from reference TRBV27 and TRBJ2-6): EAQVTQNPRYLITVTGKKLTVTCSQNMNHEYMSWYRQDPGLGLRQIYYSMNVEVTDKGDVPEGYKVSRKEKRNFPLILESPSPNQTSLYFCASSSSGANVLTFGAGSRLTVL.

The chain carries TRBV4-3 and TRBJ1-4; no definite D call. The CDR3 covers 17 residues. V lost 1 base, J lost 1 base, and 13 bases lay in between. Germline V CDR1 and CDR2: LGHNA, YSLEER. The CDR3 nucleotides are TGCGCCAGCAGCCAAGGGGAGGGCAGCCTAACTAATGAAAAACTGTTTTTT. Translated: CASSQGEGSLTNEKLFF.

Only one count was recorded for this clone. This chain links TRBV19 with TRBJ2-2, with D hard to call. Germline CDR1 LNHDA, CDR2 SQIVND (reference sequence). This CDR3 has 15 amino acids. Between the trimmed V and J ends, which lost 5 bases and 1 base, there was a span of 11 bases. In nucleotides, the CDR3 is TGTGCCAGTAGTCTGAGAGGCAGGAACACCGGGGAGCTGTTTTTT. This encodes CASSLRGRNTGELFF.